Included here is one T cell receptor beta chain sequence, with context. The germline V gene has CDR1 MNHNS and CDR2 SASEGT. Trimming took off 2 bases at V and 2 bases at J, with 9 bases between the two ends. CDR3 size: 15 residues. The sample originates from a study of identifying expanded T cells in peripheral blood. The assay was immunoSEQ multiplex PCR, and TCRdb's table has in-frame clones only and misses some. There are roughly 61,000 clones in the sample; more than 70% occur only once, and roughly 3.5% lies in the top ten. The J gene is TRBJ2-2, the V gene TRBV6-1; D is unclear. Input material: blood. This sequence originates from a person aged 18 to 70 in good health. The CDR3 protein is CASSEYGLNTGELFF. In DNA, the CDR3 is TGTGCCAGCAGTGAATACGGGCTAAACACCGGGGAGCTGTTTTTT.